Listed below are T cell receptor beta chains from one sample, sequenced in a study of T cells in Graves' hyperthyroidism and ophthalmopathy. Each CDR3 protein is one row after TCRdb ran MiXCR on the multiplex PCR reads. The profile covers tens of thousands of distinct CDR3 sequences, with just under 50% appearing a single time and roughly 6.2% taken by the ten largest. The source material was blood. The receptors shown here come from a woman between 45 and 60 years old with Graves' hyperthyroidism that later progressed to Graves' ophthalmopathy. CDR3s include the opening cysteine and the closing phenylalanine or tryptophan. Fields, in order: clone size, J gene, D gene, V gene, CDR3 DNA, CDR3 protein. D genes are given only for firm matches. Part of the rows lack a size; the others show once, few, many or a class for expanded clones.

abundance: .; j_gene: TRBJ2-7; d_gene: TRBD1; v_gene: TRBV9; CDR3nt: TGTGCCAGCAGCGCCACGGGACAGGGAATCCACGAGCAGTACTTC; CDR3aa: CASSATGQGIHEQYF
abundance: .; j_gene: TRBJ2-5; d_gene: .; v_gene: TRBV12-3/TRBV12-4; CDR3nt: TGTGCCAGCAGTGCCCCTGTGGCGGGGCGCCCCCCACAAGAGATCCAGTACTTC; CDR3aa: CASSAPVAGRPPQEIQYF
abundance: .; j_gene: TRBJ2-7; d_gene: .; v_gene: TRBV6-1; CDR3nt: TGTGCCAGCAGTGCCCCAGCGTCAAGCCCCTACGAGCAGTACTTC; CDR3aa: CASSAPASSPYEQYF
abundance: .; j_gene: TRBJ2-7; d_gene: .; v_gene: TRBV20-1; CDR3nt: TGCAGTGCTAGAGATACCGCGGGATCCTACGAGCAGTACTTC; CDR3aa: CSARDTAGSYEQYF
abundance: many; j_gene: TRBJ2-1; d_gene: TRBD2; v_gene: TRBV30; CDR3nt: TGTGCCTGGAGTCCCGGGACTACAGCTTACGAGCAGTTCTTC; CDR3aa: CAWSPGTTAYEQFF
abundance: .; j_gene: TRBJ2-2; d_gene: TRBD1; v_gene: TRBV6-1; CDR3nt: TGTGTCAGCTGGAAGACAGGGGGCCTGATAATCGGGGAGCTGTTTTTT; CDR3aa: CVSWKTGGLIIGELFF
abundance: many; j_gene: TRBJ2-7; d_gene: .; v_gene: TRBV19; CDR3nt: TGTGCCAGTAGTATTGGGCGATCTCCAGGCTACGAGCAGTACTTC; CDR3aa: CASSIGRSPGYEQYF
abundance: .; j_gene: TRBJ2-7; d_gene: .; v_gene: TRBV6-7; CDR3nt: TGTACCAGCAGTTACCGGACGCACCACTCCGAGCAGTACTTC; CDR3aa: CTSSYRTHHSEQYF
abundance: .; j_gene: TRBJ2-1; d_gene: .; v_gene: TRBV9; CDR3nt: TGTGCCAGCAGCGAACTAGTGGAAGGGTCCGTAGAGCAGTTCTTC; CDR3aa: CASSELVEGSVEQFF
abundance: .; j_gene: TRBJ1-6; d_gene: TRBD1; v_gene: TRBV7-8; CDR3nt: TGTGCCAGCAGCTTAGGACAGGGGACGGCCCTCCACTTT; CDR3aa: CASSLGQGTALHF
abundance: many; j_gene: TRBJ2-6; d_gene: TRBD1; v_gene: TRBV7-8; CDR3nt: TGTGCCAGCAGCGTCCCTCGGGGACAGATTTACTCTGGGGCCAACGTCCTGACTTTC; CDR3aa: CASSVPRGQIYSGANVLTF